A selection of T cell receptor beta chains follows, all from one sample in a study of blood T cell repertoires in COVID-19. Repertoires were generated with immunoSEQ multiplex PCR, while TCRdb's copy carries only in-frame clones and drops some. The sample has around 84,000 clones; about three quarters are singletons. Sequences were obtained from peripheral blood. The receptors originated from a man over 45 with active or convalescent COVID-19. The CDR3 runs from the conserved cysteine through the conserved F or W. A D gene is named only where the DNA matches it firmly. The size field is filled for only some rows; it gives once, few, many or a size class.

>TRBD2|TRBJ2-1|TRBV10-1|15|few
TGCGCCAGCAGTGAGTCTAGGGGAGCGGGGGACCTACAGTTCTTC
CASSESRGAGDLQFF
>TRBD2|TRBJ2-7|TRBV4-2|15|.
TGTGCCAGCAGCCGTTCCGGGACTAGCGGGCACGAGCAGTACTTC
CASSRSGTSGHEQYF
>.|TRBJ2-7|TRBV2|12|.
TGTGCCAGCAGAGGAGGGCGGTACGAGCAGTACTTC
CASRGGRYEQYF
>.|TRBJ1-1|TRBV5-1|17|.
TGCGCCAGCACCTACAACGGACAAGAAGGGTCGAATACTGAAGCTTTCTTT
CASTYNGQEGSNTEAFF
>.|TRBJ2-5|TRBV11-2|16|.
TGTGCCAGCAGCTTGATACGCGGGGGCTTAGTGGAGACCCAGTACTTC
CASSLIRGGLVETQYF
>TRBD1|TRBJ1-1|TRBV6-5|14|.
TGTGCCAGCGTACACAGGGGTTTGAACACTGAAGCTTTCTTT
CASVHRGLNTEAFF
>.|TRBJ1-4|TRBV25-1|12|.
TGTGCCAGCAGGGTCGGCGGTGAAAAACTGTTTTTT
CASRVGGEKLFF
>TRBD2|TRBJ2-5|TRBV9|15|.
TGTGCCAGCAGCGTAGCGGGGGGGAAGGGCGAGACCCAGTACTTC
CASSVAGGKGETQYF
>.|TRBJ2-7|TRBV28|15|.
TGTGCCAGCAGTTTAGTGGGCGTGGCCTGGGACGAGCAGTACTTC
CASSLVGVAWDEQYF
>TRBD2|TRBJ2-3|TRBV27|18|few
TGTGCCAGCAGTTTATCCCCCTCGGCGGGGGGGCCCACAGATACGCAGTATTTT
CASSLSPSAGGPTDTQYF
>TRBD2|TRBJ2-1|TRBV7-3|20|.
TGTGCCAGCAGCGCACTTACCGGGACTAGCGGGGGAGGGGGATACAATGAGCAGTTCTTC
CASSALTGTSGGGGYNEQFF
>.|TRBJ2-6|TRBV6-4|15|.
TGTGCCAGCAGTGAGGACAGCTCTGGGGCCAACGTCCTGACTTTC
CASSEDSSGANVLTF
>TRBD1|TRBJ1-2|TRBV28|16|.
TGTGCCAGCAGTTTATTACAGGGGTCGCCTAACTATGGCTACACCTTC
CASSLLQGSPNYGYTF
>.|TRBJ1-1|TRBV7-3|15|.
TGTGCCAGCAGCACCGGACCCGGAGGGTACACTGAAGCTTTCTTT
CASSTGPGGYTEAFF
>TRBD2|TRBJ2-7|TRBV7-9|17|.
TGTGCCAGCAGCTTAGCGCAAATAGCGGGGGGGCGCGACGAGCAGTACTTC
CASSLAQIAGGRDEQYF
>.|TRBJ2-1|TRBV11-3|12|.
TGTGCCAGCAGCTCTCAGGGTGATGAGCAGTTCTTC
CASSSQGDEQFF
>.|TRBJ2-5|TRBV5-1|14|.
TGCGCCAGCAGCTTGTTTAACAGTAAAGAGACCCAGTACTTC
CASSLFNSKETQYF
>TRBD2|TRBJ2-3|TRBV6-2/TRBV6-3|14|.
TGTGCCAGCAGTTGGACTAGCGGGGCAGATACGCAGTATTTT
CASSWTSGADTQYF
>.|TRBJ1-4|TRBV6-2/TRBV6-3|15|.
TGTGCCAGCAGTCACCCCGACAGAGATAATGAAAAACTGTTTTTT
CASSHPDRDNEKLFF
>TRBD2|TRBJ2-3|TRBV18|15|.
TGTGCCAGCTCGCCGGGACTAGCGGGGATAGATACGCAGTATTTT
CASSPGLAGIDTQYF
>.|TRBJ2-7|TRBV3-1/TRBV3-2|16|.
TGTGCCAGCAGCCAGGTGTTGGGCCTAGCTTTCTACGAGCAGTACTTC
CASSQVLGLAFYEQYF
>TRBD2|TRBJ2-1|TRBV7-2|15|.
TGTGCCAGCAGTCCAACTAGCGCATCCTACAATGAGCAGTTCTTC
CASSPTSASYNEQFF
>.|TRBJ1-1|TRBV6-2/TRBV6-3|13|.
TGTGCCAGCAGTTATCGGGAAAGGCCCCGGGCTTTCTTT
CASSYRERPRAFF
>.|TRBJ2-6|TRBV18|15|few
TGTGCCAGCTCACTGGGGGCAGGAGGGGCCAACGTCCTGACTTTC
CASSLGAGGANVLTF
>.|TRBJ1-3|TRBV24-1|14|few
TGTGCCACCGCAGCCGGACACTCTGGAAACACCATATATTTT
CATAAGHSGNTIYF
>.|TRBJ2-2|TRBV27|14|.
TGTGCCAGCAGGTTTCGGTGGTTAGCCGGGGAGCTGTTTTTT
CASRFRWLAGELFF
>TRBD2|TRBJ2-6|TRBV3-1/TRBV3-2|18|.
TGTGCCAGCAGCCAAAGGACTAGCGGGGGGGCTGGGGCCAACGTCCTGACTTTC
CASSQRTSGGAGANVLTF
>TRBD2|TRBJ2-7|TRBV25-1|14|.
TGTGCCAGCAGCCGACTAGCGGGGGGCTACGAGCAGTACTTC
CASSRLAGGYEQYF
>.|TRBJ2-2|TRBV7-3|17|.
TGTGCCAGCAGCTCGAACTTGGGGGGACTGAACACCGGGGAGCTGTTTTTT
CASSSNLGGLNTGELFF
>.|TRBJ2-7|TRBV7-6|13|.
TGTGCCAGCAGCCCTCTCACTGGTAACGAGCAGTACTTC
CASSPLTGNEQYF
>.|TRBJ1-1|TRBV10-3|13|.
TGTGCCATCAGTGATGAACAGAACACTGAAGCTTTCTTT
CAISDEQNTEAFF